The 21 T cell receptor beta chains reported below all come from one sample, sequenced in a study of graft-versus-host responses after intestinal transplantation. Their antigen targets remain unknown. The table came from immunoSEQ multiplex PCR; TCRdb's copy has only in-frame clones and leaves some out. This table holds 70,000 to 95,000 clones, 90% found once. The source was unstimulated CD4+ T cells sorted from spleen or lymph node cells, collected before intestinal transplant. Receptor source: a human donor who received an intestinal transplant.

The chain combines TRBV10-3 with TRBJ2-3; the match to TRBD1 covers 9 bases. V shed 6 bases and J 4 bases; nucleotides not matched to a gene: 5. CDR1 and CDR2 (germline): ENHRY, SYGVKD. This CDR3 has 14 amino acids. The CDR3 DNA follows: TGTGCCATCAGGGTTACAGGGGGCTCAGATACGCAGTATTTT. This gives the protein CAIRVTGGSDTQYF.

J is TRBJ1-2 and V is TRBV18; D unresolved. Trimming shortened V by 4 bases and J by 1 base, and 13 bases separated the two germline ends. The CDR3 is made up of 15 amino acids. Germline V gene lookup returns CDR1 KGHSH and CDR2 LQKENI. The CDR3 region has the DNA TGTGCCAGCTCACGGCAGGAGGTCGTTAACTATGGCTACACCTTC. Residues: CASSRQEVVNYGYTF.

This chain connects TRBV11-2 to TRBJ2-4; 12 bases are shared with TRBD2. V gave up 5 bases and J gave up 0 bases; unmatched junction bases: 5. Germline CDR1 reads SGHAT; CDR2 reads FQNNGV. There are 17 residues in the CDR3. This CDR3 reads CASSTTSGGLAKNIQYF. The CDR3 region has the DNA TGTGCCAGCAGCACGACTAGCGGGGGCCTAGCCAAAAACATTCAGTACTTC.

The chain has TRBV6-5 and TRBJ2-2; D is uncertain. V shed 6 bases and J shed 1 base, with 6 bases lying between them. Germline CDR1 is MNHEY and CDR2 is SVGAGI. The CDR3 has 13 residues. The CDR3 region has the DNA TGTGCCAGCAGACGACTGAACACCGGGGAGCTGTTTTTT. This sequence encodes CASRRLNTGELFF.

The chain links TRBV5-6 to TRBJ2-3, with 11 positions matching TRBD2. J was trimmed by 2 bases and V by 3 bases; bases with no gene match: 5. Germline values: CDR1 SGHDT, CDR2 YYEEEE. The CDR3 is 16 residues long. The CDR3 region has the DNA TGTGCCAGCAGCTCCAGACTAGCGGGGTACACAGATACGCAGTATTTT. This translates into CASSSRLAGYTDTQYF.

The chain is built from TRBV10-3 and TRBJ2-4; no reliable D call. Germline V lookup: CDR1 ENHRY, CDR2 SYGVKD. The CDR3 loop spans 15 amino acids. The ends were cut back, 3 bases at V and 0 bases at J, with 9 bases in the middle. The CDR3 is CAISDPPLAKNIQYF. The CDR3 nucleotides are TGTGCCATCAGTGATCCCCCTTTAGCCAAAAACATTCAGTACTTC.

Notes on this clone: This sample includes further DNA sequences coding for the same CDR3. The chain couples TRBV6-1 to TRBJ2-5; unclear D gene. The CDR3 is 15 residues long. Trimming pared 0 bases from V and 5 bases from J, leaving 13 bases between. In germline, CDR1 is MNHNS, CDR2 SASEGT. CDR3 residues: CASSEALGDWETQYF. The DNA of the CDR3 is TGTGCCAGCAGTGAAGCGCTGGGTGACTGGGAGACCCAGTACTTC.

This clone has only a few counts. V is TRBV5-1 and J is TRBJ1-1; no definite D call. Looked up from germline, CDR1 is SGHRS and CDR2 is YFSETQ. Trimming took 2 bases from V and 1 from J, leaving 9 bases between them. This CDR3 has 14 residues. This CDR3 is CASSLTSGNTEAFF. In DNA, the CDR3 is TGCGCCAGCAGCTTAACATCGGGGAACACTGAAGCTTTCTTT.

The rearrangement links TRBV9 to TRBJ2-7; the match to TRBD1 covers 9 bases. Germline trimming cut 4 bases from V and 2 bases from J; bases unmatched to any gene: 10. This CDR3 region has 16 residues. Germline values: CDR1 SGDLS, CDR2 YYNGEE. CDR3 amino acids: CASSPHWGTGPYEQYF. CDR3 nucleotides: TGTGCCAGCAGCCCTCACTGGGGGACAGGGCCCTACGAGCAGTACTTC.

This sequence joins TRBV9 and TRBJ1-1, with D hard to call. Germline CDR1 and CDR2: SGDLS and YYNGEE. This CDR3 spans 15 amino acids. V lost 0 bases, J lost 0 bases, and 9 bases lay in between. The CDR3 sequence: CASSVVGGMNTEAFF. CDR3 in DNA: TGTGCCAGCAGCGTAGTCGGAGGGATGAACACTGAAGCTTTCTTT.

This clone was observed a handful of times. CDR3 in DNA: TGTGCCAGCAGTGAATGGAGGTTGCGTGGCTACACCTTC. Residues: CASSEWRLRGYTF. This chain joins TRBV2 and TRBJ1-2; D is unresolved. CDR1 SNHLY and CDR2 FYNNEI come from the germline V gene. The germline V and J ends were trimmed by 2 bases and 7 bases, with 11 bases remaining between them. The CDR3 has 13 amino acids.

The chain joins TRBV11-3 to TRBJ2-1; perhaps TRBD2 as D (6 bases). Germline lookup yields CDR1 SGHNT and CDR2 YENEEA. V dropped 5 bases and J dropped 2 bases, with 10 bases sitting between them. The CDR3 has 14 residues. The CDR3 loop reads CASSEASAYNEQFF. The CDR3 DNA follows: TGTGCCAGCAGCGAGGCTAGCGCCTACAATGAGCAGTTCTTC.

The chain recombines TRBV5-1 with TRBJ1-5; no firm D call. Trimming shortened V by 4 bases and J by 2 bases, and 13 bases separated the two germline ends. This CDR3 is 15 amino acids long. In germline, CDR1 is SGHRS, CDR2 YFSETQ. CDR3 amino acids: CASSQEPGGNQPQHF. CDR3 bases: TGCGCCAGCAGCCAGGAACCCGGGGGCAATCAGCCCCAGCATTTT.

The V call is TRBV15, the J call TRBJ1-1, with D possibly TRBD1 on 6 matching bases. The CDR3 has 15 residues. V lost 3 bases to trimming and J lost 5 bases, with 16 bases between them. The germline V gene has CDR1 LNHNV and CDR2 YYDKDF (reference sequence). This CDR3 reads CATSSFTGFGTEAFF. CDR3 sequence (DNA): TGTGCCACCAGCAGCTTCACAGGGTTCGGGACTGAAGCTTTCTTT.

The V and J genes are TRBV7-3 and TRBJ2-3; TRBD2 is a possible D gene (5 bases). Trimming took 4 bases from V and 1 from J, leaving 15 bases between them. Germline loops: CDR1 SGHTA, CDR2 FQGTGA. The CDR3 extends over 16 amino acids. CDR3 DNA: TGTGCCAGCAGCTCTAGGGCGGACTGGGGCACAGATACGCAGTATTTT. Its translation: CASSSRADWGTDTQYF.

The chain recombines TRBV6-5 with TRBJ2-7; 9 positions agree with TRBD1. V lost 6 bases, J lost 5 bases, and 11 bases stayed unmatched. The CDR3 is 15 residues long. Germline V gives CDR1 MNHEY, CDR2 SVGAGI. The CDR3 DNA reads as TGTGCCAGCAGAAGCGCTAGGACAGGGGCCCACGAGCAGTACTTC. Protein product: CASRSARTGAHEQYF.

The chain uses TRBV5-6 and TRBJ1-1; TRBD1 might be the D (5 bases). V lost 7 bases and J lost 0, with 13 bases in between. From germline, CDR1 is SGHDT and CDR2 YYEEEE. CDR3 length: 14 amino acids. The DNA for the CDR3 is TGTGCCAGCGCCCTCCGGGGGTTGAACACTGAAGCTTTCTTT. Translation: CASALRGLNTEAFF.

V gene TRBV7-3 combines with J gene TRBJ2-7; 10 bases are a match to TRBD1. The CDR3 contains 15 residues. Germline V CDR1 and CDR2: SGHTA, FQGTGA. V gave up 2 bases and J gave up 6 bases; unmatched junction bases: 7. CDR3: CASSLAGTGAFEQYF. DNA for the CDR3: TGTGCCAGCAGCTTAGCCGGGACAGGGGCCTTCGAGCAGTACTTC.

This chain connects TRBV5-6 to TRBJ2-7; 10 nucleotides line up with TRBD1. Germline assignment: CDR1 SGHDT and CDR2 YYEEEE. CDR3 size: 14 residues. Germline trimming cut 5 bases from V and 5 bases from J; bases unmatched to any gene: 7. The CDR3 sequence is CASRGTGEGNEQYF. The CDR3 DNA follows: TGTGCCAGCAGAGGGACAGGGGAGGGGAACGAGCAGTACTTC.

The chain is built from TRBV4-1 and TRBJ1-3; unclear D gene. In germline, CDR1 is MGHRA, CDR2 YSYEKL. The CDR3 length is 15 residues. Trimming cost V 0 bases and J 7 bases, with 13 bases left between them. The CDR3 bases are TGCGCCAGCAGCCAAGATGGGCAGGCTTCCAACACCATATATTTT. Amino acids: CASSQDGQASNTIYF.

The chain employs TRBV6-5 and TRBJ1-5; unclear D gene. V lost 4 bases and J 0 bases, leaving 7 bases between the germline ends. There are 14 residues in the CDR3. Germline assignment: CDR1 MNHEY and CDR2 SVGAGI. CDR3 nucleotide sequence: TGTGCCAGCAGTTTGGCAGATAGCAATCAGCCCCAGCATTTT. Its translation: CASSLADSNQPQHF.